Detailed here is one T cell receptor beta chain. As yet, its antigen is unknown. This CDR3 contains 14 residues. Germline V CDR1 and CDR2: SGHRS, YFSETQ. V lost 3 bases to trimming and J lost 4 bases; unmatched junction nucleotides: 5. The source of the sample is a study of cytomegalovirus exposure and HLA in healthy donors. The primer mix had 60 Vbeta and 13 Jbeta primers. Assay: immunoSEQ multiplex PCR; the TCRdb copy retains only in-frame clones and omits some. The sample includes some 90,000 clones, 78% seen only once; the top ten take approximately 4%. Study-level points and caveats: Many donors shared some public TCRs, even though most TCR sequences were rare. Most of the TCR beta V segments (in an earlier analysis) were productive either about 87% or about 30% of the time. Available immune exposure information was restricted to CMV serostatus only.

This TCR came from a male donor in good health and CMV-seropositive. This chain uses TRBV5-1 with TRBJ1-1; 8 positions match TRBD1. Sequencing input: PBMCs. Here the CDR3 reads CASSSTGAVTEAFF. In DNA, the CDR3 is TGCGCCAGCAGCTCGACAGGGGCGGTCACTGAAGCTTTCTTT.